The T cell receptor beta chain described here comes from a study of blood T cells in healthy people across ages. Study summary: About one barcoded beta molecule per two T cells was the capture yield of template switching.

The authors ran a second PCR of roughly 6 to 12 cycles using a sample-barcoded 5' primer and a J-beta primer mix. A single record per CDR3 protein comes from TCRdb applying MiXCR to the 5' RACE reads. Of 800,000 to 1,300,000 distinct CDR3 sequences listed, approximately 25% are singletons. CDR1 is DFQATT and CDR2 is SNEGSKA in the germline V gene (reference sequence). V lost 4 bases to trimming and J lost 11 bases; unmatched junction nucleotides: 9. The CDR3 spans 14 residues. Findings and limits, study-wide: Naive T cell percentage showed a strong correlation with the diversity of TCR beta. Higher diversity and more naive CD4+ cells were features of long-lived donors, compared to aged donors. Unsorted PBMC material precluded a definitive naive versus antigen-experienced comparison.

This clonotype has only a few counts. Its target is unknown. A further study also used this sample, focusing on T cells of mothers and their children.

The sequence came from a girl aged 2 to 9 in good health. J is TRBJ1-4 and V is TRBV20-1; 11 positions agree with TRBD1. The sample consisted of blood. The CDR3 region is CSATQPGQGDKLFF. The CDR3 DNA is TGCAGTGCTACACAACCGGGACAGGGGGATAAACTGTTTTTT.